The 21 T cell receptor beta chains below all came from one sample that was sequenced in a study of shared clonotypes between healthy human individuals. Using immunoSEQ multiplex PCR, the repertoire was profiled, and TCRdb retains in-frame clones only, with some absent. The sample has roughly 500,000 clones; over 75% are singletons. The material sequenced was PBMCs. The receptors were sampled from a woman aged 40 to 50 in good health. Some clones in this sample may be carry-over from other donors' samples.

This clone appeared a single time. With a far larger clone one base away, a read error is the likely cause. The chain links TRBV18 to TRBJ2-2, with unresolved D. The ends were cut back, 8 bases at V and 2 bases at J, with 18 bases in the middle. The CDR3 consists of 16 residues. CDR1 KGHSH and CDR2 LQKENI come from the germline V gene. The CDR3: CASGITDIGNTGELFF. The DNA for the CDR3 is TGTGCCAGCGGTATTACAGACATTGGTAACACCGGGGAGCTGTTTTTT.

V and J are TRBV2 and TRBJ1-1; TRBD1 matches 7 bases. The ends lost 7 bases at V and 4 bases at J; junction bases unmatched: 12. Germline V gene lookup returns CDR1 SNHLY and CDR2 FYNNEI. The CDR3 has 15 amino acids. The CDR3 region has the DNA TGTGCCAGCAACCAAGGGGGCGACGAGAGCACTGAAGCTTTCTTT. This translates into CASNQGGDESTEAFF.

This clone was counted between two and nine times. CDR3 in DNA: TGTGCCAGCAGTTCTCGACAGGGCTCCTACGAGCAGTACTTC. This codes for CASSSRQGSYEQYF. This chain joins TRBV2 and TRBJ2-7; TRBD1 matches 7 bases. With V trimmed by 5 bases and J by 0 bases, 4 bases remained unmatched. Germline V gene data show CDR1 as SNHLY and CDR2 as FYNNEI. The CDR3 has 14 amino acids.

This clone occurred once. This sequence is one base from a far larger clone and is likely a read error. V gene TRBV7-7 combines with J gene TRBJ2-5; D may be TRBD1 or TRBD2 (6 bases each). The CDR3 is made up of 15 amino acids. Germline values: CDR1 SSHAT, CDR2 FNYEAQ (reference sequence). CDR3 DNA: TGTGCCAGCAGCTTAGCGCCCGGGGGCGATAAGACCCGGTACTTC. Translation gives CASSLAPGGDKTRYF.

A few counts support this clone. This chain joins TRBV29-1 and TRBJ1-1; D uncertain. Trimming left V 4 bases short and J 3 bases short, with 9 bases between. The germline V gene encodes CDR1 SQVTM and CDR2 ANQGSEA. This CDR3 has 12 residues. The CDR3 reads CSVAVRDTEAFF. The CDR3 region has the DNA TGCAGCGTTGCAGTGAGAGACACTGAAGCTTTCTTT.

The J gene is TRBJ2-5, the V gene TRBV6-6, with 8 bases fitting TRBD2. V shed 8 bases, J shed 5 bases, and the junction held 7 bases outside the gene matches. This CDR3 contains 13 residues. Germline V lookup: CDR1 MNHNY, CDR2 SVGAGI (reference sequence). The CDR3 is CASRTGGRETQYF. CDR3 DNA: TGTGCCAGCCGGACGGGAGGGCGGGAGACCCAGTACTTC.

This rearrangement joins TRBV18 to TRBJ2-7; the D gene is possibly TRBD2 (5 bases). V lost 6 bases and J lost 2, with 14 bases in between. Germline lookup yields CDR1 KGHSH and CDR2 LQKENI. The CDR3 covers 14 residues. The CDR3 here is CASSTTGLPYEQYF. Here the CDR3 DNA reads TGTGCCAGCTCTACCACTGGACTCCCCTACGAGCAGTACTTC.

Here the CDR3 DNA reads TGTGCCAGTAGCCTAGCGGGAGGGGACGAGCAGTACTTC. Protein product: CASSLAGGDEQYF. V is TRBV19 and J is TRBJ2-7; TRBD2 aligns across 12 bases. J was trimmed by 5 bases and V by 6 bases; bases with no gene match: 2. The CDR3 runs 13 residues. Germline V gene sequence: CDR1 LNHDA, CDR2 SQIVND (reference sequence).

Comments on this clone: The same CDR3 is also encoded by other DNA sequences in this sample. J is TRBJ2-5 and V is TRBV10-3; D not resolved. With 4 bases removed from V and 5 bases from J, the gap between germline ends came to 8 bases. Germline V gene lookup returns CDR1 ENHRY and CDR2 SYGVKD. The CDR3 consists of 12 residues. CDR3 sequence: CAISASTETQYF. The CDR3 bases are TGTGCCATCAGTGCCTCTACGGAGACCCAGTACTTC.

The chain employs TRBV30 and TRBJ1-4; 12 nucleotides match TRBD1. The CDR3 length is 15 residues. V shed 2 bases and J 10 bases; nucleotides not matched to a gene: 8. Germline V lookup: CDR1 GTSNPN, CDR2 SVGIG (reference sequence). The CDR3 reads CAWSTPGQGAGKLFF. CDR3 sequence (DNA): TGTGCCTGGAGTACACCGGGACAGGGGGCTGGAAAACTGTTTTTT. Full variable domain (missing parts from reference TRBV30 and TRBJ1-4): SQTIHQWPATLVQPVGSPLSLECTVEGTSNPNLYWYRQAAGRGLQLLFYSVGIGQISSEVPQNLSASRPQDRQFILSSKKLLLSDSGFYLCAWSTPGQGAGKLFFGSGTQLSVL.

V usage is TRBV19 and J usage is TRBJ2-2; D is unresolved. From germline, CDR1 is LNHDA and CDR2 SQIVND (reference sequence). This CDR3 has 14 amino acids. Trimming pared 2 bases from V and 5 bases from J, leaving 9 bases between. CDR3 coding DNA: TGTGCCAGTAGTATATTGGGGTGGACCGGGGAGCTGTTTTTT. Amino acid sequence: CASSILGWTGELFF. Drawing the rest from reference TRBV19 and TRBJ2-2, the complete variable domain is DGGITQSPKYLFRKEGQNVTLSCEQNLNHDAMYWYRQDPGQGLRLIYYSQIVNDFQKGDIAEGYSVSREKKESFPLTVTSAQKNPTAFYLCASSILGWTGELFFGEGSRLTVL.

The gene calls are TRBV19 and TRBJ1-2; 9 nucleotides line up with TRBD1. This CDR3 comprises 13 residues. Germline assignment: CDR1 LNHDA and CDR2 SQIVND (reference sequence). Trimming took 5 bases from V and 4 from J; bases not matched to a gene: 2. The CDR3 bases are TGTGCCAGTAGTGGGGGACAGGGCTATGGCTACACCTTC. Amino acid sequence: CASSGGQGYGYTF.

The chain couples TRBV6-1 to TRBJ1-2; no definite D call. The CDR3 consists of 13 residues. The V gene's germline CDR1 is MNHNS and CDR2 SASEGT. The V end lost 4 bases, the J end lost 5 bases, and 11 bases lay between the germline ends. In nucleotides, the CDR3 is TGTGCCAGCAGTGTGCATCCCCTTTATGGCTACACCTTC. The encoded protein is CASSVHPLYGYTF.

V usage is TRBV19 and J usage is TRBJ1-2; D is unclear. This CDR3 is built from 13 residues. Looked up from germline, CDR1 is LNHDA and CDR2 is SQIVND (reference sequence). The V gene lost 4 bases and the J gene lost 8 bases, with 14 bases spanning the gap. The CDR3 region has the DNA TGTGCCAGTAGTAGTGGGTACTCTGACGGCTACACCTTC. Its protein product is CASSSGYSDGYTF.

This clone was found many times. The sample contains more than one DNA sequence encoding this CDR3. The J gene is TRBJ2-7, the V gene TRBV19, with D unclear. Germline assignment: CDR1 LNHDA and CDR2 SQIVND (reference sequence). The length of the CDR3 is 13 residues. The germline V and J ends were trimmed by 6 bases and 1 base, with 10 bases remaining between them. The CDR3 sequence: CASSSQESYEQYF. In DNA, the CDR3 is TGTGCCAGTAGCAGTCAGGAGTCCTACGAGCAGTACTTC. The entire variable domain, with the rest obtained from reference TRBV19 and TRBJ2-7, is as follows: DGGITQSPKYLFRKEGQNVTLSCEQNLNHDAMYWYRQDPGQGLRLIYYSQIVNDFQKGDIAEGYSVSREKKESFPLTVTSAQKNPTAFYLCASSSQESYEQYFGPGTRLTVT.

This clone was found a few times. This chain joins TRBV29-1 and TRBJ2-3; 11 bases match TRBD2. The ends lost 3 bases at V and 4 bases at J; junction bases unmatched: 6. CDR3 size: 15 residues. Germline CDR1 and CDR2: SQVTM and ANQGSEA. CDR3 sequence reads: CSVEFSGRESDTQYF. The CDR3 nucleotides are TGCAGCGTTGAGTTTAGCGGGAGGGAGTCAGATACGCAGTATTTT.

A note on this clone: Given a far larger clone just one base away, this is likely a sequencing read error. The chain carries TRBV30 and TRBJ1-2; D remains unclear. Germline-derived CDR1 and CDR2 are GTSNPN and SVGIG (reference sequence). The length of the CDR3 is 13 residues. CDR3 sequence (DNA): TGTGCCTGGAGTCCTGGCTTAAGCTATGGCTACATCTTC. Protein sequence: CAWSPGLSYGYIF. The full variable domain, completed using reference TRBV30 and TRBJ1-2, is SQTIHQWPATLVQPVGSPLSLECTVEGTSNPNLYWYRQAAGRGLQLLFYSVGIGQISSEVPQNLSASRPQDRQFILSSKKLLLSDSGFYLCAWSPGLSYGYIFGSGTRLTVV.

The rearrangement uses TRBV11-3 and TRBJ2-3, with TRBD2 identical over 9 bases. Germline trimming cut 1 base from V and 2 bases from J; bases unmatched to any gene: 1. This CDR3 spans 15 amino acids. Germline V gene data show CDR1 as SGHNT and CDR2 as YENEEA. CDR3 DNA sequence: TGTGCCAGCAGCTTAGCTAGCGGGATCACAGATACGCAGTATTTT. Protein: CASSLASGITDTQYF.

About this clone: This likely came from a read error, as a far larger clone is one base away. The chain has TRBV2 and TRBJ2-4; either TRBD1 or TRBD2 may supply D (5 bases each). Germline CDR1 SNHLY, CDR2 FYNNEI. The CDR3 has 15 amino acids. CDR3 protein: CTSSEWPGTRNIQYF. CDR3 sequence (DNA): TGTACCAGCAGTGAATGGCCAGGGACGAGAAACATTCAGTACTTC.

Notes on this clone: A single base is all that separates this from a far larger clone, so a read error is likely. The chain combines TRBV6-5 with TRBJ2-7; weak D call: TRBD2 (5 bases). Germline CDR1 is MNHEY and CDR2 is SVGAGI. The CDR3 is 13 amino acids. The chain's CDR3 is CASRAGGNYEQCF. The DNA for the CDR3 is TGTGCCAGTCGGGCGGGTGGAAACTACGAGCAGTGCTTC.

A single count supports this clone. V usage is TRBV2 and J usage is TRBJ2-7, with D perhaps matching TRBD2 (5 bases). Trimming left V 6 bases short and J 2 bases short, with 11 bases between. The length of the CDR3 is 13 residues. Germline CDR1 and CDR2: SNHLY and FYNNEI. This CDR3 is CASRGAEPYEQYF. CDR3 in DNA: TGTGCCAGCAGAGGAGCGGAGCCCTACGAGCAGTACTTC.